This TCR beta chain was observed in a study of T cell responses to AZD1222 COVID-19 vaccine. The table lists this clone with a count of one. TCRdb keeps only in-frame clones here, not all; method: immunoSEQ multiplex PCR. The data hold over 150,000 clones, with 90% observed a single time. The length of the CDR3 is 15 residues. Germline CDR1 GTSNPN, CDR2 SVGIG (reference sequence). V was trimmed by 0 bases and J by 8 bases, leaving 17 bases between them. The sample in question was peripheral blood, obtained on day 0 of AZD1222 vaccination. The clonotype originates from an adult in good health. The chain links TRBV30 to TRBJ2-1, with D perhaps TRBD2 (5 bases). CDR3 protein: CAWSVGSSAGDEQFF. Here the CDR3 DNA reads TGTGCCTGGAGTGTAGGTAGTAGCGCTGGCGATGAGCAGTTCTTC.